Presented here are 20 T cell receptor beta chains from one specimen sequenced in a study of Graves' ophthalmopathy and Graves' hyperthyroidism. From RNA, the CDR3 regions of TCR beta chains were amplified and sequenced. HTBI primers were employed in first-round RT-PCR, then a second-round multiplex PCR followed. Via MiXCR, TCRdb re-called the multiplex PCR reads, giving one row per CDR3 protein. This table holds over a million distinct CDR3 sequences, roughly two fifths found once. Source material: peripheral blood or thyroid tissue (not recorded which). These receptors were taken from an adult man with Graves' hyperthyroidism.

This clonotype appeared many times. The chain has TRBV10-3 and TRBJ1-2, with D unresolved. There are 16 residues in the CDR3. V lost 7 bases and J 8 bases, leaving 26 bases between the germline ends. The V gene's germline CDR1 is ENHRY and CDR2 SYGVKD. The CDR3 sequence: CAIKSGAAVSPVGYTF. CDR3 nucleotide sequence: TGTGCCATCAAATCAGGAGCAGCAGTGAGCCCCGTGGGCTACACCTTC.

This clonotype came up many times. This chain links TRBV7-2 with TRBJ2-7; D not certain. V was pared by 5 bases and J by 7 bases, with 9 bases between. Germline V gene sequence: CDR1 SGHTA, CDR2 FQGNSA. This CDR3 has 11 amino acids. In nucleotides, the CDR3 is TGTGCCAGCAGCCCCTCGGAAGAGCAGTACTTC. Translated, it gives CASSPSEEQYF.

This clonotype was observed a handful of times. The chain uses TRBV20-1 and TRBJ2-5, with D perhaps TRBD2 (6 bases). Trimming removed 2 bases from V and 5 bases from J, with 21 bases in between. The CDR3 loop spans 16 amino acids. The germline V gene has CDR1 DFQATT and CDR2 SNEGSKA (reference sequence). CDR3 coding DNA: TGCAGTGCTAGAAAGGTCGGGAGTGGGGTTTACGAGACCCAGTACTTC. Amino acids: CSARKVGSGVYETQYF.

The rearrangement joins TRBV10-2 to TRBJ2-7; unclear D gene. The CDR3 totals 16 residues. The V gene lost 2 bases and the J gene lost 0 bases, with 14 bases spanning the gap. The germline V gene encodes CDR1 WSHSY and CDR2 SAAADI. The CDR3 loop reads CASSEPIDGHSYEQYF. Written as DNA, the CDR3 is TGCGCCAGCAGTGAGCCAATTGACGGCCACTCCTACGAGCAGTACTTC.

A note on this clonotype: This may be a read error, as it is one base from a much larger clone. In nucleotides, the CDR3 is TGTGCCAGCAGCCAACCGGGGGGGCCGAAGACCCAGGACTTC. Translating it yields CASSQPGGPKTQDF. J is TRBJ2-5 and V is TRBV14; 8 bases map to TRBD2. The CDR3 length is 14 residues. Germline V lookup: CDR1 SGHDN, CDR2 FVKESK.

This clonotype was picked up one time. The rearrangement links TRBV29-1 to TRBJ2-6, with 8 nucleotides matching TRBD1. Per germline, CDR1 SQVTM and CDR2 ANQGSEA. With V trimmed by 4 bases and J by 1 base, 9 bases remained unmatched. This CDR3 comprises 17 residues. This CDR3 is CSVVFGTGRSGANVLTF. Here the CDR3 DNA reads TGCAGCGTTGTTTTCGGGACAGGACGATCTGGGGCCAACGTCCTGACTTTC.

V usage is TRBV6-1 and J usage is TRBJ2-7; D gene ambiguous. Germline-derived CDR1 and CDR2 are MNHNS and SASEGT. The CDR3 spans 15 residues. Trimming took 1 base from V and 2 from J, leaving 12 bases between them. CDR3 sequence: CASSEGGTVTYEQYF. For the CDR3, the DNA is TGTGCCAGCAGTGAAGGAGGTACAGTCACCTACGAGCAGTACTTC.

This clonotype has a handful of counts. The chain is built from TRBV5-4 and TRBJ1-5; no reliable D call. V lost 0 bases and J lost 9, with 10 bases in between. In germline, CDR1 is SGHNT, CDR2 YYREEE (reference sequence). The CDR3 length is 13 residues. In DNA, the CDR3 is TGTGCCAGCAGCTTGGGTGGTGACCGGCCCCAGCATTTT. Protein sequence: CASSLGGDRPQHF.

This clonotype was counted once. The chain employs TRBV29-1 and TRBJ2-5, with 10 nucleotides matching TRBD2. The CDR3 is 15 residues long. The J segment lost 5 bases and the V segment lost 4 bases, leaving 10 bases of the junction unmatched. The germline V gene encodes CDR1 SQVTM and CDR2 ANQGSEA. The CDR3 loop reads CSVVYSGGAPETQYF. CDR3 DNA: TGCAGCGTTGTGTACAGCGGGGGGGCTCCGGAGACCCAGTACTTC.

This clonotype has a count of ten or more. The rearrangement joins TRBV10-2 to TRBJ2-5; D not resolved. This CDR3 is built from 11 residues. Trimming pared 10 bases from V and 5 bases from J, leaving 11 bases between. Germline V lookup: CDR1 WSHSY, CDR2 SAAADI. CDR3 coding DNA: TGCGCCACCACAGTTAGGGAGACCCAGTACTTC. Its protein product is CATTVRETQYF.

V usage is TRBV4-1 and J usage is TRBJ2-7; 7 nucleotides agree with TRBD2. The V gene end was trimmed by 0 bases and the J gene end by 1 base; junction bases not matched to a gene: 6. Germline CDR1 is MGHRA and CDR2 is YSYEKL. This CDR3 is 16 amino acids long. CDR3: CASSQDRGLRSYEQYF. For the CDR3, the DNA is TGCGCCAGCAGCCAAGATAGGGGACTACGATCCTACGAGCAGTACTTC.

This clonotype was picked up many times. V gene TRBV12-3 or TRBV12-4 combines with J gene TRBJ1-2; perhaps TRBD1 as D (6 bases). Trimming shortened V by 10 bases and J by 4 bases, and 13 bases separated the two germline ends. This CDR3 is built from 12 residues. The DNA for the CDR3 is TGTGCCACGATACAGGGCCCCTATGGCTACACCTTC. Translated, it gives CATIQGPYGYTF.

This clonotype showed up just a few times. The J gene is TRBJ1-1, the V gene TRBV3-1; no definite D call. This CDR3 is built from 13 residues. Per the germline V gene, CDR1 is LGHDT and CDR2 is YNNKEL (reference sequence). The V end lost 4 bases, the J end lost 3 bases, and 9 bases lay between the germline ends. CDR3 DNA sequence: TGTGCCAGCAGCCGAGGAGTGCACACTGAAGCTTTCTTT. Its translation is CASSRGVHTEAFF.

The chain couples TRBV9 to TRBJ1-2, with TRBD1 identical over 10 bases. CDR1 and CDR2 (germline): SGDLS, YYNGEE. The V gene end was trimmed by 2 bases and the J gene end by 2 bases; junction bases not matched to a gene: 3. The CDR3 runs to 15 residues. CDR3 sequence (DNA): TGTGCCAGCAGCGTTCTGACAGGGGGCAACTATGGCTACACCTTC. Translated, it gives CASSVLTGGNYGYTF. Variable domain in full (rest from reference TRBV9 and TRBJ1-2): DSGVTQTPKHLITATGQRVTLRCSPRSGDLSVYWYQQSLDQGLQFLIQYYNGEERAKGNILERFSAQQFPDLHSELNLSSLELGDSALYFCASSVLTGGNYGYTFGSGTRLTVV.

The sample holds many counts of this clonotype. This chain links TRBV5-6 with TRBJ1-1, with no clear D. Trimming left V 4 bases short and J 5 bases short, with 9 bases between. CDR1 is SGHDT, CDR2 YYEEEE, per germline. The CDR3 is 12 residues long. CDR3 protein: CASSPRSTEAFF. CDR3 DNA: TGTGCCAGCAGCCCCCGGAGTACTGAAGCTTTCTTT.

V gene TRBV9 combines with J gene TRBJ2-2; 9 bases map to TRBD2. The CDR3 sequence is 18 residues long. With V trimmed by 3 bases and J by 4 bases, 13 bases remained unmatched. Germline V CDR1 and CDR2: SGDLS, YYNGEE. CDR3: CASSGLAGVFVSTGELFF. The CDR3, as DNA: TGTGCCAGCAGCGGATTAGCGGGAGTCTTCGTTAGCACCGGGGAGCTGTTTTTT.

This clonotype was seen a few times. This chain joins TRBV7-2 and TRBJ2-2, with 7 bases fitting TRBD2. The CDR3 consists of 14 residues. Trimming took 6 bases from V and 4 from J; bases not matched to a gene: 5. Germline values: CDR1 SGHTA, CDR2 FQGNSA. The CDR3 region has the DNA TGTGCCAGCAGACTAGCGAGACTCACCGGGGAGCTGTTTTTT. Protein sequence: CASRLARLTGELFF. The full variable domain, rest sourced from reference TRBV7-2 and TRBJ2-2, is GAGVSQSPSNKVTEKGKDVELRCDPISGHTALYWYRQSLGQGLEFLIYFQGNSAPDKSGLPSDRFSAERTGGSVSTLTIQRTQQEDSAVYLCASRLARLTGELFFGEGSRLTVL.

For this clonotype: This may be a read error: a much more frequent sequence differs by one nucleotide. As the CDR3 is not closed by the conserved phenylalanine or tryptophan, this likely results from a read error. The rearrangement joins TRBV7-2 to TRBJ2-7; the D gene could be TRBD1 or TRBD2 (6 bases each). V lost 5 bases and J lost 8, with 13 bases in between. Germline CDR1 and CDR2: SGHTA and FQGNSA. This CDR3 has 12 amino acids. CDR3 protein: CASSPGAGKQYL. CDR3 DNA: TGTGCCAGCAGCCCGGGGGCGGGGAAGCAGTACCTC.

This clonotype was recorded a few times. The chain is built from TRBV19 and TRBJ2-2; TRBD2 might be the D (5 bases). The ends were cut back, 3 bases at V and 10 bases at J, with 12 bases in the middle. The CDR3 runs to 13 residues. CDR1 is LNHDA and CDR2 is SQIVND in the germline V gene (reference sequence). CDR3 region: CASSMFSGMELFF. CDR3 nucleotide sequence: TGTGCCAGTAGTATGTTCTCGGGGATGGAGCTGTTTTTT.

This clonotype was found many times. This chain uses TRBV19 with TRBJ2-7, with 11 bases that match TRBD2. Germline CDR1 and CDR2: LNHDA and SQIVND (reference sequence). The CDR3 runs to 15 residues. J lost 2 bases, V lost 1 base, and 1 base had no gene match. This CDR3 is CASSIGLAGTYEQYF. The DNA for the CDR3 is TGTGCCAGTAGTATAGGACTAGCGGGGACCTACGAGCAGTACTTC.